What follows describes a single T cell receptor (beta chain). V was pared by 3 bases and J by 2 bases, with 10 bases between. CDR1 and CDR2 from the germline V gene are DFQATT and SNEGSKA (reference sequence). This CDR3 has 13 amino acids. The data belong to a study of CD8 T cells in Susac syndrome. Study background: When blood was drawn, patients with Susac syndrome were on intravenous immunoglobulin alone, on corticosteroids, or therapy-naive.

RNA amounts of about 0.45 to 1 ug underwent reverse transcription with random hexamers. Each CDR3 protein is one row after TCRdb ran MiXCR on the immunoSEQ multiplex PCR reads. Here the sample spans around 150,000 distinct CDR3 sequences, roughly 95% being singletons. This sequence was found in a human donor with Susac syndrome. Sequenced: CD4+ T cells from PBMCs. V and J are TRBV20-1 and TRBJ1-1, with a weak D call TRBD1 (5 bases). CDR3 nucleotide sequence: TGCAGTGCTAGTCGACAGAGAAACACTGAAGCTTTCTTT. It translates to CSASRQRNTEAFF.